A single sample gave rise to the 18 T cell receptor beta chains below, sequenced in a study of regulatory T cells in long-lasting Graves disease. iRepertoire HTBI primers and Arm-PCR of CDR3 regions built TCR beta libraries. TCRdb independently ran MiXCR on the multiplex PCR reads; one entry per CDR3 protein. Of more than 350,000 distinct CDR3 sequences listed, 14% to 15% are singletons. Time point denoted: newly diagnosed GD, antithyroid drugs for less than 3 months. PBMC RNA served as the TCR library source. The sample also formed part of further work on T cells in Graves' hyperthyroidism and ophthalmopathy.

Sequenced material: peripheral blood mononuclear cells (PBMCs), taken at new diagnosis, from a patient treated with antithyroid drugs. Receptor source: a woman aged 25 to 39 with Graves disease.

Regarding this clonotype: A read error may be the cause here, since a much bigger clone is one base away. The CDR3 sequence is CAGSDQGPQHEQYF. The CDR3 DNA sequence: TGTGCCGGCAGTGATCAGGGTCCCCAGCACGAGCAGTACTTC. V gene TRBV12-3 or TRBV12-4 combines with J gene TRBJ2-7; a possible D gene is TRBD1 (5 bases). This CDR3 region has 14 residues.

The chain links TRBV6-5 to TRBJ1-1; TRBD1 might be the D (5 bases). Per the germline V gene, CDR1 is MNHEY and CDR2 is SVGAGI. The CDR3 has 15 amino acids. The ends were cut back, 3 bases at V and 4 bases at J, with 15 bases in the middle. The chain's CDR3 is CASSYFGGGSTEAFF. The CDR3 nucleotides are TGTGCCAGCAGTTATTTCGGGGGGGGGAGCACTGAAGCTTTCTTT.

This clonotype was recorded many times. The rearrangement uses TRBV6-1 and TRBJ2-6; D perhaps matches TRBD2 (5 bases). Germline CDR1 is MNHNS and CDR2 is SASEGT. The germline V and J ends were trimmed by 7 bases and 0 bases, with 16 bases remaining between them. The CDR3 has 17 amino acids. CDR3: CASKEQAAGSGANVLTF. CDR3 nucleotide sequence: TGTGCCAGCAAGGAGCAAGCGGCTGGCTCTGGGGCCAACGTCCTGACTTTC.

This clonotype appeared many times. CDR3 protein: CASTRQGRYGEKLFF. CDR3 DNA sequence: TGTGCCAGCACGAGACAGGGAAGGTATGGGGAAAAACTGTTTTTT. This chain uses TRBV27 with TRBJ1-4; 7 bases agree with TRBD1. Looked up from germline, CDR1 is MNHEY and CDR2 is SMNVEV (reference sequence). Trimming cost V 7 bases and J 8 bases; bases outside gene matches: 13. CDR3 length: 15 residues.

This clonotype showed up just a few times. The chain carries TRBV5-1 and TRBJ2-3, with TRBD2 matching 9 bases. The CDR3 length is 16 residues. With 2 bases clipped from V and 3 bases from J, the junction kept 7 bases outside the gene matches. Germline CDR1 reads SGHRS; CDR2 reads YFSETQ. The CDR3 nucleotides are TGCGCCAGCAGCTTTGACCGGACTAGCGAGACAGATACGCAGTATTTT. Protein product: CASSFDRTSETDTQYF.

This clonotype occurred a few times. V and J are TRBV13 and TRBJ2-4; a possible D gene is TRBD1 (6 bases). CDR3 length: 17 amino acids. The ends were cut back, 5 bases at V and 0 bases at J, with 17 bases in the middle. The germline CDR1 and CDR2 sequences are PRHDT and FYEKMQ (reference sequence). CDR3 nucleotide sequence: TGTGCCAGCAGCAACCCCTCCCACAGGGTAGCCAAAAACATTCAGTACTTC. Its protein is CASSNPSHRVAKNIQYF.

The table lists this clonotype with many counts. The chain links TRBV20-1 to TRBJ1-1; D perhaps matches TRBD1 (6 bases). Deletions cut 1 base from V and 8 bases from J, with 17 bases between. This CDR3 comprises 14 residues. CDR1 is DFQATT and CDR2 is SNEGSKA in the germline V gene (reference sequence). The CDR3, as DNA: TGCAGTGCTAGAGGGTTCGGGGGGCGCCCGGAAGCTTTCTTT. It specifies CSARGFGGRPEAFF.

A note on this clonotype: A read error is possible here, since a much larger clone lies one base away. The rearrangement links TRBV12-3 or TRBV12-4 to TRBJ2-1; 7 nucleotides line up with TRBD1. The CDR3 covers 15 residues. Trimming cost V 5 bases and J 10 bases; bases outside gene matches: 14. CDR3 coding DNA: TGTGCCAGCAGTACCCCGGGACAGCTAAAGGACGAGCAGTTCTTC. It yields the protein CASSTPGQLKDEQFF.

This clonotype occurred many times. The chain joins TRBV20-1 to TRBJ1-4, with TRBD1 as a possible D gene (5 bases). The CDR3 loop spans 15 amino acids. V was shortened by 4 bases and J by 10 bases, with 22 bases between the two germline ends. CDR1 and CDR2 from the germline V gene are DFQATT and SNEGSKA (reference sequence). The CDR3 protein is CSAIPLKGLGGKLFF. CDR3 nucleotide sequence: TGCAGTGCTATCCCGCTGAAGGGGCTGGGAGGAAAACTGTTTTTT.

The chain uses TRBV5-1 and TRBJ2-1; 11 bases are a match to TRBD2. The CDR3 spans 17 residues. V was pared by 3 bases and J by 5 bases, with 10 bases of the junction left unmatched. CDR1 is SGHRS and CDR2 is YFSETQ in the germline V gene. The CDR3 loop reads CASSYSGLAESNNEQFF. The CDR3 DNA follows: TGCGCCAGCAGCTATTCGGGACTAGCGGAGAGCAACAATGAGCAGTTCTTC.

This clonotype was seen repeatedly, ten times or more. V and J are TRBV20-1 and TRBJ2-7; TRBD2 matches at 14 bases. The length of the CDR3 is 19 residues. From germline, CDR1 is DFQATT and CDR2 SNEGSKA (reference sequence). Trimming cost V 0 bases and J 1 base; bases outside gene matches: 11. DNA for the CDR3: TGCAGTGCTAGAGATGTCGGACTAGCGGGAGGCGCACCATCCTACGAGCAGTACTTC. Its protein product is CSARDVGLAGGAPSYEQYF.

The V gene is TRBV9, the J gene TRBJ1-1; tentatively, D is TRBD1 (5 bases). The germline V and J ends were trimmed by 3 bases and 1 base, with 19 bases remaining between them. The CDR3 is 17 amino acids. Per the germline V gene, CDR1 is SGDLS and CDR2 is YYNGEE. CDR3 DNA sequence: TGTGCCAGCAGCGGATTTCCACCGGGACGGAAGAACACTGAAGCTTTCTTT. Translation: CASSGFPPGRKNTEAFF.

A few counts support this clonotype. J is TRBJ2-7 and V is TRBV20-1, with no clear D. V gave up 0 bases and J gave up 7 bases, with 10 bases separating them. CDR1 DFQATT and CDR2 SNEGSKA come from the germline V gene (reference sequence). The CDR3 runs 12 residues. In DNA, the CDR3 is TGCAGTGCTAGAGAACGTCTCGTGGAGCAGTACTTC. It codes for CSARERLVEQYF.

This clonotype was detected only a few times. The CDR3 region is CAGGTSAPGTYNEQFF. CDR3 sequence (DNA): TGTGCCGGGGGGACTAGCGCGCCTGGAACCTACAATGAGCAGTTCTTC. This chain links TRBV28 with TRBJ2-1; TRBD2 matches 10 bases. Per the germline V gene, CDR1 is MDHEN and CDR2 is SYDVKM. Trimming at V came to 11 bases and at J to 2 bases, leaving 12 bases not matched to a gene. The CDR3 length is 16 residues.

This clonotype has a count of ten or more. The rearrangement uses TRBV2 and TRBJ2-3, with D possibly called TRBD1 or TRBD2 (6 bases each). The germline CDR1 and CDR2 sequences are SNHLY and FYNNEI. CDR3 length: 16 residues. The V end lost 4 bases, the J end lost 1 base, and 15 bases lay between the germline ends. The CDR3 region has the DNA TGTGCCAGCAGTGGGCACGGGGGCGTGGGCACAGATACGCAGTATTTT. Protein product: CASSGHGGVGTDTQYF. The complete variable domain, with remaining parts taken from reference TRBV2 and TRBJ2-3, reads EPEVTQTPSHQVTQMGQEVILRCVPISNHLYFYWYRQILGQKVEFLVSFYNNEISEKSEIFDDQFSVERPDGSNFTLKIRSTKLEDSAMYFCASSGHGGVGTDTQYFGPGTRLTVL.

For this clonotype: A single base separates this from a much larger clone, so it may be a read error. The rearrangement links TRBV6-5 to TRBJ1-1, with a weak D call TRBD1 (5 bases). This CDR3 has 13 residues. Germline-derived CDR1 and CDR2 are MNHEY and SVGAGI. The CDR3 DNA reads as TGTGCCTGCAGTTACTCTCCCCGGGGGGAAGCTTTCTTT. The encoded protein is CACSYSPRGEAFF.

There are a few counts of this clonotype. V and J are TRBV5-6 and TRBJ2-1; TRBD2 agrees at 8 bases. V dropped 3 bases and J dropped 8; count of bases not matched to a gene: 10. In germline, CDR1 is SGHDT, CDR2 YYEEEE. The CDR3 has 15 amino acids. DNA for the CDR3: TGTGCCAGCAGCTCGCCGGGACTAGGTCTCGATGAGCAGTTCTTC. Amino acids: CASSSPGLGLDEQFF.

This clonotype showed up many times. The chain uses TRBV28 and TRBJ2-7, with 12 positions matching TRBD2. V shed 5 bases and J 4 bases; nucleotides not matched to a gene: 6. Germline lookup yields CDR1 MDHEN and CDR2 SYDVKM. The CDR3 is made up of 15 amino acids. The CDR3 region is CASSLLAGGRYEQYF. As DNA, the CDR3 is TGTGCCAGCAGTCTTCTAGCGGGAGGGCGGTACGAGCAGTACTTC. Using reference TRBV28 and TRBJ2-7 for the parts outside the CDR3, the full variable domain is DVKVTQSSRYLVKRTGEKVFLECVQDMDHENMFWYRQDPGLGLRLIYFSYDVKMKEKGDIPEGYSVSREKKERFSLILESASTNQTSMYLCASSLLAGGRYEQYFGPGTRLTVT.